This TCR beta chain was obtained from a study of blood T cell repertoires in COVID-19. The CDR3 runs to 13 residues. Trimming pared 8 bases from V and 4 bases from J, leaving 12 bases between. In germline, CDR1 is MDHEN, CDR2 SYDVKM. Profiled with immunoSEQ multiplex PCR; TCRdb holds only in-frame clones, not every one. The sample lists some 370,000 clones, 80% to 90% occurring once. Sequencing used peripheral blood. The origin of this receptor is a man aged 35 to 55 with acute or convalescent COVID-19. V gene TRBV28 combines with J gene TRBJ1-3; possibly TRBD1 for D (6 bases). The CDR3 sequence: CASDGQPGNTIYF. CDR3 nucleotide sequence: TGTGCCAGCGACGGACAGCCCGGAAACACCATATATTTT.